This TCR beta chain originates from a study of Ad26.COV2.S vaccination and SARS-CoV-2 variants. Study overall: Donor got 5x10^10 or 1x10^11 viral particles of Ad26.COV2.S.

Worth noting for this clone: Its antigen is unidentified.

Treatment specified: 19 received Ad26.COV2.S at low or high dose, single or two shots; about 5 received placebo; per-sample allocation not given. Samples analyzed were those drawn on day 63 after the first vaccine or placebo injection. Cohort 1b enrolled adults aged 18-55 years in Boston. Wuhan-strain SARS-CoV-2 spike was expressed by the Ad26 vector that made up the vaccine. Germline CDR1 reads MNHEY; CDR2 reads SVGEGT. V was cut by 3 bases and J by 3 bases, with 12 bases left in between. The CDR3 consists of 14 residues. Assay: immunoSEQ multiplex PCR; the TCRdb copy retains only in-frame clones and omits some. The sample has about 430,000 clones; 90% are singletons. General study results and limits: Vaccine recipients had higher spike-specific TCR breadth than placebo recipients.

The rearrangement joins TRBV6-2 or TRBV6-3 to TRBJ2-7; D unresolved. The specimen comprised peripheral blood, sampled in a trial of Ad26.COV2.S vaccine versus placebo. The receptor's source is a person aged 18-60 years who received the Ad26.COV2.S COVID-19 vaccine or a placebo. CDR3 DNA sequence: TGTGCCAGCAGTTATACGACTCGAAACTACGAGCAGTACTTC. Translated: CASSYTTRNYEQYF.